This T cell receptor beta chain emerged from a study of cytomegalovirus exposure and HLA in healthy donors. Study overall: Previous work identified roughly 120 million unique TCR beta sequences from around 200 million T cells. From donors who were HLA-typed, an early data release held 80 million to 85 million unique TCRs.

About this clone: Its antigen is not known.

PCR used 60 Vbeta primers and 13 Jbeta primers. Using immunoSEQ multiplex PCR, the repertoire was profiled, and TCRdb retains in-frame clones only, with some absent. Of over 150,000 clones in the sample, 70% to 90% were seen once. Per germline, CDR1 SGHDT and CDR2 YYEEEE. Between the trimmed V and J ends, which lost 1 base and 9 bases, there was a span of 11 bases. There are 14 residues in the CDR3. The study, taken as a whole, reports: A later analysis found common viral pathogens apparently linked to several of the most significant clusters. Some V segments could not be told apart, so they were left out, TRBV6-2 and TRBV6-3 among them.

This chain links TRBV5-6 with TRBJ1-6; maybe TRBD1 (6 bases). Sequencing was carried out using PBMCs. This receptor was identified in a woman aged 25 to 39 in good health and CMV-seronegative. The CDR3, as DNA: TGTGCCAGCAGCTTGCTGCAGGGGAGTTCACCCCTCCACTTT. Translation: CASSLLQGSSPLHF.